The text below deals with one TCR beta chain. The data stem from a study of control samples from healthy donors and cancer patients. This CDR3 spans 14 amino acids. The V end was cut by 4 bases, the J end by 0 bases, with 10 bases between. Germline V gene sequence: CDR1 SGHRS, CDR2 YFSETQ. This table comes from immunoSEQ multiplex PCR, and its TCRdb copy is limited to in-frame clones, with some not included. The sample records approximately 51,000 clones, 80% being singletons. This sequence originates from a man aged 65-85 years in good health. The sample taken for sequencing was blood. The V gene is TRBV5-1, the J gene TRBJ1-2, with D tentatively TRBD1 (5 bases). The CDR3 protein is CASSGTDSNYGYTF. CDR3 sequence (DNA): TGCGCCAGCAGCGGGACGGATTCTAACTATGGCTACACCTTC.